Listed below are T cell receptor beta chains from one sample, sequenced in a study of cytomegalovirus exposure and HLA in healthy donors. The assay was immunoSEQ multiplex PCR, and TCRdb's table has in-frame clones only and misses some. The data contain approximately 80,000 clones, 78% of them singletons. Sample: PBMCs. These receptor sequences come from a male donor in good health and CMV-seropositive. CDR3s include the opening cysteine and the closing phenylalanine or tryptophan. The order of the fields is V gene, J gene, clone size, D gene, CDR3 DNA, CDR3 protein. The D gene is left open where the match is weak. The listing skips clone size in some rows; elsewhere it reads once, few, many or a size class.

V gene: TRBV14; J gene: TRBJ2-3; clone size: .; D gene: TRBD2; CDR3 DNA: TGTGCCAGCAGCGGACCGGGACTAGGCACAGATACGCAGTATTTT; CDR3 protein: CASSGPGLGTDTQYF
V gene: TRBV28; J gene: TRBJ2-5; clone size: .; D gene: .; CDR3 DNA: TGTGCCAGCAGTTTAGACGGGGGGCGTCGAGAGACCCAGTACTTC; CDR3 protein: CASSLDGGRRETQYF
V gene: TRBV7-9; J gene: TRBJ2-1; clone size: .; D gene: TRBD2; CDR3 DNA: TGTGCCAGCAGCTTAGGACTAGCGGGAGCAGGGCAGTTCTTC; CDR3 protein: CASSLGLAGAGQFF
V gene: TRBV6-1; J gene: TRBJ1-1; clone size: .; D gene: TRBD1; CDR3 DNA: TGTGCCAGCAGTGGGAGGACAGGGAACACTGAAGCTTTCTTT; CDR3 protein: CASSGRTGNTEAFF
V gene: TRBV4-3; J gene: TRBJ2-3; clone size: .; D gene: .; CDR3 DNA: TGCGCCAGCAGCCCGGAAAGGGGGTCTAGCGGAACAGATACGCAGTATTTT; CDR3 protein: CASSPERGSSGTDTQYF
V gene: TRBV9; J gene: TRBJ1-1; clone size: .; D gene: TRBD1; CDR3 DNA: TGTGCCAGCAGCGTAGGGACAGGCGATGTGTCCGACACTGAAGCTTTCTTT; CDR3 protein: CASSVGTGDVSDTEAFF
V gene: TRBV29-1; J gene: TRBJ2-1; clone size: .; D gene: .; CDR3 DNA: TGCAGCGTTGAAGGGGCTAGCCCCTACAATGAGCAGTTCTTC; CDR3 protein: CSVEGASPYNEQFF
V gene: TRBV7-9; J gene: TRBJ1-2; clone size: .; D gene: .; CDR3 DNA: TGTGCCAGCAGCTTAGATCCAGGCATCTATGGCTACACCTTC; CDR3 protein: CASSLDPGIYGYTF
V gene: TRBV9; J gene: TRBJ2-3; clone size: .; D gene: .; CDR3 DNA: TGTGCCAGCAGCGTAGGCGTTCTCTTAGATACGCAGTATTTT; CDR3 protein: CASSVGVLLDTQYF
V gene: TRBV28; J gene: TRBJ2-2; clone size: .; D gene: TRBD1; CDR3 DNA: TGTGCCAGCATCAGGGGGTTTTTTTCCGGGGAGCTGTTTTTT; CDR3 protein: CASIRGFFSGELFF
V gene: TRBV6-5; J gene: TRBJ2-3; clone size: .; D gene: TRBD1; CDR3 DNA: TGTGCCAGCGCCCCAGGGGGTGGCACAGATACGCAGTATTTT; CDR3 protein: CASAPGGGTDTQYF
V gene: TRBV27; J gene: TRBJ1-1; clone size: .; D gene: TRBD1; CDR3 DNA: TGTGCCAGCAGTACCGGGACAGGGGGCACTCTCTGGGGCACTGAAGCTTTCTTT; CDR3 protein: CASSTGTGGTLWGTEAFF
V gene: TRBV4-3; J gene: TRBJ2-3; clone size: .; D gene: .; CDR3 DNA: TGCGCCAGCAGCCAAGATCTGTATACGGCAGATACGCAGTATTTT; CDR3 protein: CASSQDLYTADTQYF
V gene: TRBV28; J gene: TRBJ1-5; clone size: .; D gene: .; CDR3 DNA: TGTGCCAGCAGTTTATTAAATCAGCCCCAGCATTTT; CDR3 protein: CASSLLNQPQHF
V gene: TRBV10-1; J gene: TRBJ2-7; clone size: .; D gene: TRBD2; CDR3 DNA: TGCGCCAGCAGTGAGTCGGGACTAGCGGGCTACGAGCAGTACTTC; CDR3 protein: CASSESGLAGYEQYF
V gene: TRBV19; J gene: TRBJ1-1; clone size: .; D gene: .; CDR3 DNA: TGTGCCAGTAGTCAAACCCCAGGGGTCCGGGGCACTGAAGCTTTCTTT; CDR3 protein: CASSQTPGVRGTEAFF
V gene: TRBV5-1; J gene: TRBJ2-7; clone size: .; D gene: TRBD2; CDR3 DNA: TGCGCCAGCAGCCCGGCGGGAGGCATATACGAGCAGTACTTC; CDR3 protein: CASSPAGGIYEQYF
V gene: TRBV7-6; J gene: TRBJ2-7; clone size: few; D gene: TRBD2; CDR3 DNA: TGTGCCAGCAGCTTGGTGACTAGCGGGGAGCAGTACTTC; CDR3 protein: CASSLVTSGEQYF
V gene: TRBV4-2; J gene: TRBJ2-7; clone size: .; D gene: .; CDR3 DNA: TGTGCCAGCAGCCAAGAGGGACTTCAATACGAGCAGTACTTC; CDR3 protein: CASSQEGLQYEQYF
V gene: TRBV13; J gene: TRBJ2-3; clone size: .; D gene: .; CDR3 DNA: TGTGCCAGCAGCGGCGGGCAGGATACGCAGTATTTT; CDR3 protein: CASSGGQDTQYF
V gene: TRBV9; J gene: TRBJ2-5; clone size: .; D gene: TRBD2; CDR3 DNA: TGTGCCAGCACCGTAAGCGGTAGCGGGAGGGGAGAGACCCAGTACTTC; CDR3 protein: CASTVSGSGRGETQYF
V gene: TRBV5-1; J gene: TRBJ2-3; clone size: .; D gene: .; CDR3 DNA: TGCGCCAGCAGCTTACAGGGGGGGATGGATACGCAGTATTTT; CDR3 protein: CASSLQGGMDTQYF
V gene: TRBV28; J gene: TRBJ2-7; clone size: .; D gene: .; CDR3 DNA: TGTGCCAGCAGTTTCCATAGGTCTGCGGGGACCTACGAGCAGTACTTC; CDR3 protein: CASSFHRSAGTYEQYF
V gene: TRBV28; J gene: TRBJ2-2; clone size: .; D gene: TRBD2; CDR3 DNA: TGTGCCAGCAGTTTTTCCCCGCGGGAGGTGAACACCGGGGAGCTGTTTTTT; CDR3 protein: CASSFSPREVNTGELFF
V gene: TRBV5-4; J gene: TRBJ2-7; clone size: few; D gene: TRBD2; CDR3 DNA: TGTGCCAGCAGCTGGACTAGCACTTCCTACGAGCAGTACTTC; CDR3 protein: CASSWTSTSYEQYF